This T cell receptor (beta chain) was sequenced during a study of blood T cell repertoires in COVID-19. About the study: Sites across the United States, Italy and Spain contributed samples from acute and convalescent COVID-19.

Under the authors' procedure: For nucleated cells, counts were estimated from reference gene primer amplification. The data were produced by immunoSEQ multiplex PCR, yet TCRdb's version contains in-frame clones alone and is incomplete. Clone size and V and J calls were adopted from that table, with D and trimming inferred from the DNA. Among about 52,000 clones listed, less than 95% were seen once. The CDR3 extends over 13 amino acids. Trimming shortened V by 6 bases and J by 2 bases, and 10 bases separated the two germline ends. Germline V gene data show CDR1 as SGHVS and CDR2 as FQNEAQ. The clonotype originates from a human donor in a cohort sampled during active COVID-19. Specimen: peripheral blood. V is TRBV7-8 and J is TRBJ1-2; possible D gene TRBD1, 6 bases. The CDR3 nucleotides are TGTGCCAGCAGTGTTCAGGGGAACTATGGCTACACCTTC. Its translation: CASSVQGNYGYTF.